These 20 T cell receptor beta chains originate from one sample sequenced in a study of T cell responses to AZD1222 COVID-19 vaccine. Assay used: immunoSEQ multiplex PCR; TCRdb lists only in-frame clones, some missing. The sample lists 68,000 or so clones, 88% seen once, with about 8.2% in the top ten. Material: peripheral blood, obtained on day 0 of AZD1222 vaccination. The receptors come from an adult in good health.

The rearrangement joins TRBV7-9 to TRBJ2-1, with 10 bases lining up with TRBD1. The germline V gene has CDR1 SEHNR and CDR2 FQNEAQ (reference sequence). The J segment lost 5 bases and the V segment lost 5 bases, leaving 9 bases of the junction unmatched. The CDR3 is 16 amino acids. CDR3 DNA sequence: TGTGCCAGCAGCGCCAGCGACAGGGGGCGCGACAATGAGCAGTTCTTC. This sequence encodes CASSASDRGRDNEQFF. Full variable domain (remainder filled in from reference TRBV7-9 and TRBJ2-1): DTGVSQNPRHKITKRGQNVTFRCDPISEHNRLYWYRQTLGQGPEFLTYFQNEAQLEKSRLLSDRFSAERPKGSFSTLEIQRTEQGDSAMYLCASSASDRGRDNEQFFGPGTRLTVL.

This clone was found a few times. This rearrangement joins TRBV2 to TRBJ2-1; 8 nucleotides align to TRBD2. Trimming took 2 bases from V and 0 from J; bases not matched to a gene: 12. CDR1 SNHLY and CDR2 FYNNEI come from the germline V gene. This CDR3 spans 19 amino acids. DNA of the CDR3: TGTGCCAGCAGTGAAAGGAGGGTAGCGGGGCACCCCTCCTACAATGAGCAGTTCTTC. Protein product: CASSERRVAGHPSYNEQFF.

The CDR3: CSASWVQGVFYNEQFF. CDR3 nucleotide sequence: TGCAGTGCTAGTTGGGTCCAGGGAGTATTCTACAATGAGCAGTTCTTC. The chain recombines TRBV20-1 with TRBJ2-1; the D call may be TRBD1 or TRBD2 (5 bases each). Germline V CDR1 and CDR2: DFQATT, SNEGSKA (reference sequence). With 3 bases removed from V and 3 bases from J, the gap between germline ends came to 18 bases. CDR3 length: 16 amino acids.

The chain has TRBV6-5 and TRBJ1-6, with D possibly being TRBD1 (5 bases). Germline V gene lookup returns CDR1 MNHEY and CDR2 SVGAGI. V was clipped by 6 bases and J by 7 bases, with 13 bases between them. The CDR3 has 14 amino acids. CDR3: CASRGEVPNSPLHF. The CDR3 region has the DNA TGTGCCAGCAGAGGGGAAGTTCCGAATTCACCCCTCCACTTT.

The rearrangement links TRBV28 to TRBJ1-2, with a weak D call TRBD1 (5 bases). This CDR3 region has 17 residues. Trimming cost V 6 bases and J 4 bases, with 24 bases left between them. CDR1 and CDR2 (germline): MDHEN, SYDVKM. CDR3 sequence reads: CASSLADTFSRVYGYTF. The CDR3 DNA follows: TGTGCCAGCAGCCTCGCGGACACGTTTTCCAGGGTCTATGGCTACACCTTC.

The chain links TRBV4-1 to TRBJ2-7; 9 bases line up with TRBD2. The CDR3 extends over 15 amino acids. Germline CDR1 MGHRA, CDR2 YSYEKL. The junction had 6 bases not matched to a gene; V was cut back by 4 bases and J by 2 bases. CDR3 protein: CASSPQREATYEQYF. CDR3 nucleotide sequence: TGCGCCAGCAGCCCACAGCGGGAGGCCACCTACGAGCAGTACTTC.

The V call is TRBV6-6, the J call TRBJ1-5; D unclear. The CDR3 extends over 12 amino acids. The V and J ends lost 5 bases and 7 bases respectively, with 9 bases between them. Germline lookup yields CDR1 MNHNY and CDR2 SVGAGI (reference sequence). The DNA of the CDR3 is TGTGCCAGCAGTAGTACAGAACAGCCCCAGCATTTT. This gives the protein CASSSTEQPQHF.

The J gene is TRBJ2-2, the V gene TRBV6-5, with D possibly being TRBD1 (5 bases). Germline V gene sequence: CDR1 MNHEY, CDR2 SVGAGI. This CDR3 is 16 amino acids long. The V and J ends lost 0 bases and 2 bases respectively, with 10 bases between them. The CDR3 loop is CASSYSKRGNTGELFF. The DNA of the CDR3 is TGTGCCAGCAGTTACTCGAAAAGGGGTAACACCGGGGAGCTGTTTTTT.

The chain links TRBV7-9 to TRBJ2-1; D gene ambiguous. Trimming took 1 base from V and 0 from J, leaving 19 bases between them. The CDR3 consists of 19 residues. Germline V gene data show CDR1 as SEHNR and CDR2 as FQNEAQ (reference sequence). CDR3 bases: TGTGCCAGCAGCTTAGGGACGGTACGTTTGGATACCTCCTACAATGAGCAGTTCTTC. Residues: CASSLGTVRLDTSYNEQFF.

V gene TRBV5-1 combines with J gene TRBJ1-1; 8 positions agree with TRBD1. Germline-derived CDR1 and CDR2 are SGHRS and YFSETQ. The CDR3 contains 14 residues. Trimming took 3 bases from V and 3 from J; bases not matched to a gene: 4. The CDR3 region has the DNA TGCGCCAGCAGCTCGGGGACAGGATACACTGAAGCTTTCTTT. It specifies CASSSGTGYTEAFF.

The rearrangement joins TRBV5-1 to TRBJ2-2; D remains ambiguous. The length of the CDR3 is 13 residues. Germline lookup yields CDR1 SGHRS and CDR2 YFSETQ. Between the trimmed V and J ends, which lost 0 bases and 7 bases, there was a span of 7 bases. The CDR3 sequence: CASSLGVRGELFF. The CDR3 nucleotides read TGCGCCAGCAGCTTGGGCGTGCGCGGGGAGCTGTTTTTT.

CDR3 sequence reads: CASSRQGVDLNTEAFF. The DNA for the CDR3 is TGCGCCAGCAGCCGGCAGGGGGTAGATTTGAACACTGAAGCTTTCTTT. The chain couples TRBV5-1 to TRBJ1-1; 7 bases are shared with TRBD1. CDR1 and CDR2 from the germline V gene are SGHRS and YFSETQ. The CDR3 is made up of 16 amino acids. V dropped 4 bases and J dropped 0; count of bases not matched to a gene: 9.

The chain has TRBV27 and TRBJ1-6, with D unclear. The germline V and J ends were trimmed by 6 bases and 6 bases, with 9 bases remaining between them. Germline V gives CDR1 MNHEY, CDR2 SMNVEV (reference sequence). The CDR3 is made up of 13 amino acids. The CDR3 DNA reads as TGTGCCAGCAGGACCTCCCTTAATTCACCCCTCCACTTT. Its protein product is CASRTSLNSPLHF.

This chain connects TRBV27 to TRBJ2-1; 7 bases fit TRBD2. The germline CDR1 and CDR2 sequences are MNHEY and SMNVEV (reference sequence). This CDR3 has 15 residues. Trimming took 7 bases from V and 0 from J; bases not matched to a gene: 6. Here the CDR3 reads CASNAGEGSYNEQFF. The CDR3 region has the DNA TGTGCCAGCAATGCGGGAGAGGGCTCCTACAATGAGCAGTTCTTC.

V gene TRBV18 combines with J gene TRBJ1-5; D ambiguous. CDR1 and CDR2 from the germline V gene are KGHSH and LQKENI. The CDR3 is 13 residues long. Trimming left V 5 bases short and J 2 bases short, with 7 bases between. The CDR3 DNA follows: TGTGCCAGCTCAAACAGCGGCAATCAGCCCCAGCATTTT. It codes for CASSNSGNQPQHF. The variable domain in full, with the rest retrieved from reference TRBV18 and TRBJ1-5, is NAGVMQNPRHLVRRRGQEARLRCSPMKGHSHVYWYRQLPEEGLKFMVYLQKENIIDESGMPKERFSAEFPKEGPSILRIQQVVRGDSAAYFCASSNSGNQPQHFGDGTRLSIL.

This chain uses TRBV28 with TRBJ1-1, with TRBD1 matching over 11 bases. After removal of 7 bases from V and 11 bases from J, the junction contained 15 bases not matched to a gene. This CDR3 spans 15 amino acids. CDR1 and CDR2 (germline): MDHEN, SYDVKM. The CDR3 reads CASTAQGTGGAFAFF. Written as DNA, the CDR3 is TGTGCCAGCACTGCTCAAGGGACAGGGGGGGCATTCGCTTTCTTT.

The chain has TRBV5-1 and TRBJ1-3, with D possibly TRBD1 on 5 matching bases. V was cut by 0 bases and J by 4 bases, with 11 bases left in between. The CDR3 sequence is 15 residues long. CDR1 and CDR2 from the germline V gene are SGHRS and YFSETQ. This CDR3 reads CASSLEGTSGNTIYF. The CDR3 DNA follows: TGCGCCAGCAGCTTGGAAGGGACGTCCGGAAACACCATATATTTT.

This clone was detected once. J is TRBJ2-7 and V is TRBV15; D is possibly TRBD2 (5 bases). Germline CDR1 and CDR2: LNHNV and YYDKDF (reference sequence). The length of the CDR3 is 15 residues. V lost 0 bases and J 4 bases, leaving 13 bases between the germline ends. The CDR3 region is CATSRDLRAPYEQYF. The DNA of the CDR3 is TGTGCCACCAGCAGAGATTTGAGGGCCCCTTACGAGCAGTACTTC.

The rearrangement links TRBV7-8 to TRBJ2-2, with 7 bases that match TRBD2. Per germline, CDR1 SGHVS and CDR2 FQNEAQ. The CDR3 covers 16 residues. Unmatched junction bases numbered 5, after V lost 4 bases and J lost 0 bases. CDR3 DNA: TGTGCCAGCAGCTCGCCGGGACTATCGAACACCGGGGAGCTGTTTTTT. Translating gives CASSSPGLSNTGELFF.

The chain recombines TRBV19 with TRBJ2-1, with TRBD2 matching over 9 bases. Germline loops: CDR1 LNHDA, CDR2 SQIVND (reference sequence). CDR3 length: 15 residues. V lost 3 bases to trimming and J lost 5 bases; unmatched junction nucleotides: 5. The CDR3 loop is CASSISSGGNNEQFF. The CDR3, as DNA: TGTGCCAGTAGTATCAGTAGCGGGGGAAACAATGAGCAGTTCTTC.